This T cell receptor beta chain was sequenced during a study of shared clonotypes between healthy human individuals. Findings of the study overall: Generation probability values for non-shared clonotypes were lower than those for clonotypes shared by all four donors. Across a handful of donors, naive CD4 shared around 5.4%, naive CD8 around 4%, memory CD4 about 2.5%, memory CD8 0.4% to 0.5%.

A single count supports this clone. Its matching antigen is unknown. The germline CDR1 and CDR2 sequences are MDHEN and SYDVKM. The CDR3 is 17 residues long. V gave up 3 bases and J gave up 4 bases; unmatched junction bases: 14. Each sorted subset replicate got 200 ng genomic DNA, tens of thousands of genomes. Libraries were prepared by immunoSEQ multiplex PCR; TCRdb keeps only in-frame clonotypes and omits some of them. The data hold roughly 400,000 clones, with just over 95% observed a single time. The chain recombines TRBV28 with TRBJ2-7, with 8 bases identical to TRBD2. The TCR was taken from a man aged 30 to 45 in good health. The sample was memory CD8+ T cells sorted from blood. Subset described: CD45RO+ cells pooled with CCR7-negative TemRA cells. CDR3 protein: CASSFWPWTSLAYEQYF. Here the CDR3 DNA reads TGTGCCAGCAGTTTTTGGCCCTGGACTAGCCTAGCTTACGAGCAGTACTTC.